Given below is one T cell receptor (beta chain) in context. Its target is not known. This table comes from immunoSEQ multiplex PCR, and its TCRdb copy is limited to in-frame clones, with some not included. The sample has over a million clones; under 80% are singletons. The sample belongs to a study of shared clonotypes between healthy human individuals. Study results and caveats: A reduction in generation probabilities was seen for non-shared clonotypes relative to those shared by all four donors.

CDR1 and CDR2 from the germline V gene are MDHEN and SYDVKM. The CDR3 covers 14 residues. V was trimmed by 4 bases and J by 5 bases, leaving 12 bases between them. The chain carries TRBV28 and TRBJ1-5, with D possibly TRBD1 on 5 matching bases. The sample comprised memory CD4+ T cells sorted from blood. Subset in this sample: CD45RA-negative fraction. The clonotype comes from a man aged 18 to 29 in good health. The DNA of the CDR3 is TGTGCCAGCAGTTCAGACAGTCTTTATCAGCCCCAGCATTTT. Residues: CASSSDSLYQPQHF.